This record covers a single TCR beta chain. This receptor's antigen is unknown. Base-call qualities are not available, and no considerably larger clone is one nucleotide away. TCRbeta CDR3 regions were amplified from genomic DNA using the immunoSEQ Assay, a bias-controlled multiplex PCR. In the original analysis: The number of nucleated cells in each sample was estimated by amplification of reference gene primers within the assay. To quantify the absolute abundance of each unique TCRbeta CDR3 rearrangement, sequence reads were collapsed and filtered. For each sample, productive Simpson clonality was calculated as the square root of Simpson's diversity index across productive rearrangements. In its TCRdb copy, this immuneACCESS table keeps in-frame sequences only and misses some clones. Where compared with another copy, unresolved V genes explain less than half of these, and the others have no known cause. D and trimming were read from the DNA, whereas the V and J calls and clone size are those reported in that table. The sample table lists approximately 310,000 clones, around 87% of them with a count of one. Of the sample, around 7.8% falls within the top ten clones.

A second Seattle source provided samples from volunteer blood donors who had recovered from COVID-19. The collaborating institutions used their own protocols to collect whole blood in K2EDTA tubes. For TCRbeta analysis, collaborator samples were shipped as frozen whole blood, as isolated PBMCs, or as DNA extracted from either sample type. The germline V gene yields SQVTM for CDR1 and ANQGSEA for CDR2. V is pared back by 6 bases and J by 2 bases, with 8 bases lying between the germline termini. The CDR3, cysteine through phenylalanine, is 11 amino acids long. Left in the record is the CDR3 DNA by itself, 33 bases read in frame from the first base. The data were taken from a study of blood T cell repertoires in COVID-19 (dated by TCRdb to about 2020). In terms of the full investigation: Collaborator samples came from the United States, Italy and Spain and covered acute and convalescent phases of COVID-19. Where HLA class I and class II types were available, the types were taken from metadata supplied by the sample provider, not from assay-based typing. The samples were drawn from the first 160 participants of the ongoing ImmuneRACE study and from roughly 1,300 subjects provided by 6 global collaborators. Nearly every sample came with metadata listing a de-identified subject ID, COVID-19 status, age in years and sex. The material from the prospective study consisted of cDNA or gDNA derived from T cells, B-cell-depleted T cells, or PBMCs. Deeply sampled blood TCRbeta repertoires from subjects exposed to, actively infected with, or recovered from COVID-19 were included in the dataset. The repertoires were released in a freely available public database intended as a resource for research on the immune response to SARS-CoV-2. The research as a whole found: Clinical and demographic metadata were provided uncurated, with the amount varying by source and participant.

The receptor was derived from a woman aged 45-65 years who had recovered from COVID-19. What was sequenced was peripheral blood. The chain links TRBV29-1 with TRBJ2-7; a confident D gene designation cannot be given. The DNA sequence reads TGCAGCGTCACTAACACCTACGAGCAGTACTTC. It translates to CSVTNTYEQYF.